These 5 T cell receptor beta chains share one sample of origin, sequenced in a study of identical twins. Via MiXCR, TCRdb re-called the 5' RACE reads, giving one row per CDR3 protein. Of 350,000 or so distinct CDR3 sequences listed, roughly an eighth are singletons. In addition, the sample was reused for a study of yellow fever vaccine responses in identical twins.

Sequenced: CD8+ T cells sorted from blood. Receptors were obtained from a woman under 30 in good health.

The rearrangement joins TRBV7-9 to TRBJ2-7; 9 positions agree with TRBD1. Trimming cost V 5 bases and J 7 bases; bases outside gene matches: 9. Germline loops: CDR1 SEHNR, CDR2 FQNEAQ (reference sequence). CDR3 length: 14 residues. The chain's CDR3 is CASSPGGQGREQYF. CDR3 bases: TGTGCCAGCAGCCCGGGGGGACAGGGCAGGGAGCAGTACTTC.

The chain employs TRBV7-9 and TRBJ2-7, with a possible D match to TRBD1 (6 bases). This CDR3 spans 14 amino acids. Germline V CDR1 and CDR2: SEHNR, FQNEAQ (reference sequence). V was pared by 5 bases and J by 3 bases, with 14 bases between. CDR3: CASSPQGRGYEQYV. In nucleotides, the CDR3 is TGTGCCAGCAGCCCACAGGGAAGGGGCTACGAGCAGTACGTC.

The gene calls are TRBV20-1 and TRBJ2-7; TRBD1 agrees at 7 bases. Germline CDR1 reads DFQATT; CDR2 reads SNEGSKA (reference sequence). Losses at the gene ends were 1 base for V and 2 bases for J; bases not matched to a gene: 5. The CDR3 consists of 14 residues. The CDR3: CSARGGQAPYEQYF. CDR3 DNA: TGCAGTGCTAGAGGAGGACAGGCCCCCTACGAGCAGTACTTC.

V is TRBV11-2 and J is TRBJ2-3; a possible D gene is TRBD1 (7 bases). The CDR3 runs 15 residues. Germline assignment: CDR1 SGHAT and CDR2 FQNNGV. V gave up 7 bases and J gave up 2 bases, with 16 bases separating them. The DNA for the CDR3 is TGTGCCAGCACCCAGGAGGGGGCCTCCACAGATACGCAGTATTTT. Its translation is CASTQEGASTDTQYF. The variable domain in full, with the rest retrieved from reference TRBV11-2 and TRBJ2-3, is EAGVAQSPRYKIIEKRQSVAFWCNPISGHATLYWYQQILGQGPKLLIQFQNNGVVDDSQLPKDRFSAERLKGVDSTLKIQPAKLEDSAVYLCASTQEGASTDTQYFGPGTRLTVL.

The rearrangement uses TRBV14 and TRBJ2-7; D is unresolved. Trimming pared 3 bases from V and 4 bases from J, leaving 10 bases between. The germline V gene has CDR1 SGHDN and CDR2 FVKESK. The CDR3 contains 13 residues. CDR3 DNA sequence: TGTGCCAGCAGCCAGGTTATGGGTTACGAGCAGTACTTC. It is translated as CASSQVMGYEQYF.